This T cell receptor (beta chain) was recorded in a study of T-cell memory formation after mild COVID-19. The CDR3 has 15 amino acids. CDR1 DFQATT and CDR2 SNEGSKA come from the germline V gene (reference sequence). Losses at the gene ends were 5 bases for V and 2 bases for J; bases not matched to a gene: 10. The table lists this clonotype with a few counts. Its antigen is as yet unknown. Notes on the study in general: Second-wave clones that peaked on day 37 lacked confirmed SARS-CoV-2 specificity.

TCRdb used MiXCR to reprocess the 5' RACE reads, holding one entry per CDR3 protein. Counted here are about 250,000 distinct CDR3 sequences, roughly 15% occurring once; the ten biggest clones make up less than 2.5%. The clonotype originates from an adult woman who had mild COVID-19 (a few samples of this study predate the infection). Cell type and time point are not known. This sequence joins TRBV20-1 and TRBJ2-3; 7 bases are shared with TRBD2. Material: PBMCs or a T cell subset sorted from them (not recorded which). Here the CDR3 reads CSAESGAGDTDTQYF. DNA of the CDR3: TGCAGTGCTGAATCCGGGGCGGGGGACACAGATACGCAGTATTTT.